Sequencing of this TCR beta chain was carried out in a study of blood T cell repertoires in COVID-19. Germline V CDR1 and CDR2: MDHEN, SYDVKM. This CDR3 region has 17 residues. Losses at the gene ends were 4 bases for V and 1 base for J; bases not matched to a gene: 10. Categorization into cohorts depended on clinical history that participants reported. This table comes from immunoSEQ multiplex PCR, and its TCRdb copy is limited to in-frame clones, with some not included. The table has around 280,000 clones, about 83% seen once. This TCR was sampled from a woman in her thirties or forties who had recovered from COVID-19. The source material was PBMCs or T cells enriched from blood (not recorded which). The gene calls are TRBV28 and TRBJ1-5, with 7 bases identical to TRBD1. CDR3 sequence (DNA): TGTGCCAGCAGTTCGGGCACAGGGGTGAGAAGCAATCAGCCCCAGCATTTT. Its translation: CASSSGTGVRSNQPQHF.